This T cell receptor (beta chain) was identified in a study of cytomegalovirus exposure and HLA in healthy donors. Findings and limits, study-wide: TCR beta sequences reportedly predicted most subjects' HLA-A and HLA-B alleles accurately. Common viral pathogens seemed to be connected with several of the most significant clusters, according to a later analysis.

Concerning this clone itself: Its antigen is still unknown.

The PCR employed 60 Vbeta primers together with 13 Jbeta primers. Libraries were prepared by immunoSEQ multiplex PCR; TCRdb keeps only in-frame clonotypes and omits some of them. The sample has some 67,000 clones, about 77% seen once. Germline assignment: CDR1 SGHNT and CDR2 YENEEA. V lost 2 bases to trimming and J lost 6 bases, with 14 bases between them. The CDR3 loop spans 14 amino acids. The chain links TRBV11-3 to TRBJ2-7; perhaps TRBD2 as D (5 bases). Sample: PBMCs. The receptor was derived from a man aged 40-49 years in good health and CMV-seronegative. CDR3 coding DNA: TGTGCCAGCAGCTTAACCACTAGTACCCCCGAGCAGTACTTC. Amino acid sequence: CASSLTTSTPEQYF.